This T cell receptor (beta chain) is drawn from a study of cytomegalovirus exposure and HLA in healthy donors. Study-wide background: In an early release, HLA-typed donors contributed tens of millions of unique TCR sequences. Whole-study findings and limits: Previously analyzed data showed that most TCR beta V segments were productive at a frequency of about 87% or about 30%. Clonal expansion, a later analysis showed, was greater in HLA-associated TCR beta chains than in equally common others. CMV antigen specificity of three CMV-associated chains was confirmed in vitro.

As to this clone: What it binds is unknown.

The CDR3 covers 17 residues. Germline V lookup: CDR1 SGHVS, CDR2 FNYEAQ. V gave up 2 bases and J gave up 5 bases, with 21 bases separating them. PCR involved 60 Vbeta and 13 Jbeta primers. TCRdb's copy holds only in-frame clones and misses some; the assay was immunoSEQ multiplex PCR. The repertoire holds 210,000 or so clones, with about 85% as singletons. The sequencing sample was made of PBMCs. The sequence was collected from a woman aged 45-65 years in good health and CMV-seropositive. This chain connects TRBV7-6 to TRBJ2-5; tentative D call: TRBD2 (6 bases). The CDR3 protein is CASSLYIAVGVGETQYF. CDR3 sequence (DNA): TGTGCCAGCAGCTTATATATAGCGGTGGGGGTAGGTGAGACCCAGTACTTC.